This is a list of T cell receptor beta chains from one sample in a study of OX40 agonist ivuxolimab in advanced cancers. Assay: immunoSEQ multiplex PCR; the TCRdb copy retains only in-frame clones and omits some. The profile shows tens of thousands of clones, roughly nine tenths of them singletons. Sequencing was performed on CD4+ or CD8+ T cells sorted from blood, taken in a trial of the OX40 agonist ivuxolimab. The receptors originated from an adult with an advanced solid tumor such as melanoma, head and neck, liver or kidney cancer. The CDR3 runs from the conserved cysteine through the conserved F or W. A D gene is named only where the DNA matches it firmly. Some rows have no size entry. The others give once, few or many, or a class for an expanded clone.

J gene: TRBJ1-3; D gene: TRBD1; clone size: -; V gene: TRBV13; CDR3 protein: CASSRPTGVSGNTIYF; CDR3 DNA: TGTGCCAGCAGCCGACCGACAGGGGTCTCTGGAAACACCATATATTTT
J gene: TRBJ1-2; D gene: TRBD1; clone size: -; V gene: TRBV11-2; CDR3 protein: CASRRQGGSNYGYTF; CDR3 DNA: TGTGCCAGCAGACGACAGGGGGGATCTAACTATGGCTACACCTTC
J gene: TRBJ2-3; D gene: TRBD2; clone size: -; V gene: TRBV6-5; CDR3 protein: CASSRGDTQYF; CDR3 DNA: TGTGCCAGCAGTCGGGGGGACACGCAGTATTTT
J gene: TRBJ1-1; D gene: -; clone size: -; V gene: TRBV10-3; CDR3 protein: CAISTGKNTEAFF; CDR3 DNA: TGTGCCATCAGTACAGGAAAAAACACTGAAGCTTTCTTT
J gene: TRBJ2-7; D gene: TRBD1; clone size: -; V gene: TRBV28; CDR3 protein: CASRRGQGTYEQYF; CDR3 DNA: TGTGCCAGCAGGAGGGGACAGGGAACCTACGAGCAGTACTTC
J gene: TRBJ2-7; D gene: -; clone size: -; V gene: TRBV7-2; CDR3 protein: CASSLRRESPYEQYF; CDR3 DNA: TGTGCCAGCAGCCTACGGAGGGAGTCTCCCTACGAGCAGTACTTC
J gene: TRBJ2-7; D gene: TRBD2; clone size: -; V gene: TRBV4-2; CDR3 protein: CASSQGGSSYEQYF; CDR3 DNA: TGTGCCAGCAGCCAAGGCGGGAGCTCCTACGAGCAGTACTTC
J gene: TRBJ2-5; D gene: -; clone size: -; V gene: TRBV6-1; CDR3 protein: CASSGTEGAPGTQYF; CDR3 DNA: TGTGCCAGCAGTGGCACAGAGGGAGCCCCCGGGACCCAGTACTTC
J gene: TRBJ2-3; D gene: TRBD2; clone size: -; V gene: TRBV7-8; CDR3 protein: CASSFVGRGGRNTDTQYF; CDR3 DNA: TGTGCCAGCAGCTTCGTCGGGCGGGGGGGCCGGAACACAGATACGCAGTATTTT
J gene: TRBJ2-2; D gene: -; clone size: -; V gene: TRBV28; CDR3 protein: CASSELVSNGELFF; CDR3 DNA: TGTGCCAGCAGCGAACTAGTGTCTAACGGGGAGCTGTTTTTT
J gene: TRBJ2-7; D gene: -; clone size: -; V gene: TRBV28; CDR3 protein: CASTLGQFYEQYF; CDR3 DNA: TGTGCCAGCACCCTGGGGCAGTTCTACGAGCAGTACTTC
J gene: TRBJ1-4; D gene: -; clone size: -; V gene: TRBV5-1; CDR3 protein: CASSARGANEKLFF; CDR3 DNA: TGCGCCAGTAGTGCGAGGGGAGCTAATGAAAAACTGTTTTTT
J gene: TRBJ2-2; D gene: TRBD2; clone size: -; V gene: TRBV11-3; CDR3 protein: CASRGGGRNSAGELFF; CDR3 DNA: TGTGCCAGCAGGGGCGGGGGGCGCAATTCAGCCGGGGAGCTGTTTTTT
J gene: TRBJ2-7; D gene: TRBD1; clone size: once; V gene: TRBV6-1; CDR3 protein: CASSEGGTGADEQYF; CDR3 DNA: TGTGCCAGCAGTGAAGGGGGGACAGGGGCCGACGAGCAGTACTTC
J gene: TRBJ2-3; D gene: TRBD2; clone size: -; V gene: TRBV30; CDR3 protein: CAWSAGRLAVTTDTQYF; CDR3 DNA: TGTGCCTGGAGTGCCGGAAGACTAGCGGTGACCACAGATACGCAGTATTTT
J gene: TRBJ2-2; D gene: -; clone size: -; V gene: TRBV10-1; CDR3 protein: CASSDSGTVPTGELFF; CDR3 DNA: TGCGCCAGCAGTGATTCCGGGACGGTACCCACCGGGGAGCTGTTTTTT
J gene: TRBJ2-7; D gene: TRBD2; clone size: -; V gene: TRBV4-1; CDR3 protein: CASSQTLAGGSYEQYF; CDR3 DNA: TGCGCCAGCAGCCAAACCCTAGCGGGGGGGTCCTACGAGCAGTACTTC
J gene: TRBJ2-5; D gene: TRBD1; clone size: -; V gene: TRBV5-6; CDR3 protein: CASSRTGTETQYF; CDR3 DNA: TGTGCCAGCAGTCGGACAGGGACAGAGACCCAGTACTTC